One sample yielded the 9 T cell receptor beta chains listed below, sequenced in a study of blood T cell repertoires in COVID-19. Assay: immunoSEQ multiplex PCR; the TCRdb copy retains only in-frame clones and omits some. This table has about 250,000 clones, approximately 85% appearing once. What was sequenced was PBMCs or T cells enriched from blood (not recorded which). The origin of the receptors is a woman between 45 and 60 years old with acute COVID-19.

The chain couples TRBV7-2 to TRBJ1-6; D possibly corresponds to TRBD1 (5 bases). Trimming took 5 bases from V and 0 from J, leaving 14 bases between them. Germline values: CDR1 SGHTA, CDR2 FQGNSA. The CDR3 covers 17 residues. The CDR3 region is CASSPGQPSSYNSPLHF. CDR3 nucleotide sequence: TGTGCCAGCAGCCCCGGACAACCAAGCTCCTATAATTCACCCCTCCACTTT.

This clone was seen a single time. The V and J genes are TRBV29-1 and TRBJ1-2; no clear D gene. The CDR3 has 12 amino acids. The V and J ends lost 0 bases and 8 bases respectively, with 10 bases between them. Germline V gene lookup returns CDR1 SQVTM and CDR2 ANQGSEA. CDR3 sequence (DNA): TGCAGCGTTGAAGAGAGGGTGTCAGGCTACACCTTC. It translates to CSVEERVSGYTF.

This rearrangement joins TRBV11-2 to TRBJ1-3; unclear D gene. This CDR3 has 13 residues. Germline assignment: CDR1 SGHAT and CDR2 FQNNGV. V was trimmed by 6 bases and J by 3 bases, leaving 9 bases between them. CDR3 bases: TGTGCCAGCAGTATTGGGCGTGGAAACACCATATATTTT. Protein: CASSIGRGNTIYF.

This chain uses TRBV5-1 with TRBJ2-3; 8 bases fit TRBD2. V shed 7 bases and J 0 bases; nucleotides not matched to a gene: 4. Germline V CDR1 and CDR2: SGHRS, YFSETQ. The CDR3 is 14 residues long. The CDR3 DNA follows: TGCGCCAGCGGAGCGGGGGATAGCACAGATACGCAGTATTTT. It yields the protein CASGAGDSTDTQYF.

This rearrangement joins TRBV30 to TRBJ1-2, with 7 positions matching TRBD1. J was trimmed by 13 bases and V by 0 bases; bases with no gene match: 11. Germline CDR1 is GTSNPN and CDR2 is SVGIG (reference sequence). This CDR3 contains 13 residues. DNA for the CDR3: TGTGCCTGGAGTGTAGGGACAGCCCGCTTCTCCACCTTC. It encodes CAWSVGTARFSTF.

The rearrangement links TRBV5-1 to TRBJ2-1; D possibly corresponds to TRBD2 (6 bases). The CDR3 is made up of 15 amino acids. Germline V lookup: CDR1 SGHRS, CDR2 YFSETQ. V gave up 2 bases and J gave up 0 bases, with 9 bases separating them. The CDR3 here is CASSFGGVSYNEQFF. The CDR3 bases are TGCGCCAGCAGCTTTGGCGGGGTCTCCTACAATGAGCAGTTCTTC.

The chain couples TRBV28 to TRBJ2-1; 10 positions agree with TRBD2. Germline-derived CDR1 and CDR2 are MDHEN and SYDVKM. This CDR3 region has 15 residues. V was pared by 4 bases and J by 7 bases, with 7 bases of the junction left unmatched. CDR3 nucleotides: TGTGCCAGCAGTTCCCCAGCGGGGGGGCTTAATGAGCAGTTCTTC. Protein sequence: CASSSPAGGLNEQFF.

The V gene is TRBV19, the J gene TRBJ1-6; 7 positions match TRBD1. The CDR3 totals 14 residues. The V gene's germline CDR1 is LNHDA and CDR2 SQIVND (reference sequence). V dropped 5 bases and J dropped 6; count of bases not matched to a gene: 4. CDR3 DNA: TGTGCCAGTAGTTCGGACAGGCGTAATTCACCCCTCCACTTT. Amino acid sequence: CASSSDRRNSPLHF.

The chain is built from TRBV5-1 and TRBJ1-1; D remains ambiguous. From germline, CDR1 is SGHRS and CDR2 YFSETQ. The V gene lost 4 bases and the J gene lost 4 bases, with 11 bases spanning the gap. The CDR3 consists of 13 residues. This CDR3 reads CASSVLSTTEAFF. CDR3 bases: TGCGCCAGCAGCGTCTTGAGTACCACTGAAGCTTTCTTT.